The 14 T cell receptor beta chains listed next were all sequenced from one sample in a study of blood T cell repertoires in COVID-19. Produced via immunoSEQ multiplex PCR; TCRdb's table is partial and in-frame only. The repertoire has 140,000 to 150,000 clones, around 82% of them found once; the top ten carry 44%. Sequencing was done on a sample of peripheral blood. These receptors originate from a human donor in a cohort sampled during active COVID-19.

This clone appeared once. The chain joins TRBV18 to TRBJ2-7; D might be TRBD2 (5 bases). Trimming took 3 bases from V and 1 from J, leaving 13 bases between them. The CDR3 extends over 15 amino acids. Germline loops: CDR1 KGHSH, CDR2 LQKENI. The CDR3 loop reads CASSPSGKQSYEQYF. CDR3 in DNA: TGTGCCAGCTCACCTTCGGGGAAACAGTCCTACGAGCAGTACTTC.

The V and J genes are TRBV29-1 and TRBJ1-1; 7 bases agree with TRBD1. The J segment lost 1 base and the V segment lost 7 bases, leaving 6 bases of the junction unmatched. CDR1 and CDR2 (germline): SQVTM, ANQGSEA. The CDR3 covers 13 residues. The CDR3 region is CSASGQWNTEAFF. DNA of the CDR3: TGCAGCGCCTCGGGACAGTGGAACACTGAAGCTTTCTTT.

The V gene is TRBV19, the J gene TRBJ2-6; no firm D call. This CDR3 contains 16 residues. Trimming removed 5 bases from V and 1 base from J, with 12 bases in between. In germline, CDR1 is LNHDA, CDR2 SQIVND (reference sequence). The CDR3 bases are TGTGCCAGTAGTCCCGAGGTAAAGTCTGGGGCCAACGTCCTGACTTTC. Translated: CASSPEVKSGANVLTF.

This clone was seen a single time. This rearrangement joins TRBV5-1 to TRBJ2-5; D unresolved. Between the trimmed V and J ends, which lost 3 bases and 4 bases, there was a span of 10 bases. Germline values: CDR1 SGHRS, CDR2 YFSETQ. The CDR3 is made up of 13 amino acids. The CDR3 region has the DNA TGCGCCAGCAGCTCCGGATCAGGAGAGACCCAGTACTTC. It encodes CASSSGSGETQYF.

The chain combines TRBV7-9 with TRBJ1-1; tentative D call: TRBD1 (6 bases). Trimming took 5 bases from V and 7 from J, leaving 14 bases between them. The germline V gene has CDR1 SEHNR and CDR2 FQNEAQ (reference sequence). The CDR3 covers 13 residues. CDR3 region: CASSGWTEGEAFF. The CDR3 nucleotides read TGTGCCAGCAGCGGGTGGACAGAAGGTGAAGCTTTCTTT.

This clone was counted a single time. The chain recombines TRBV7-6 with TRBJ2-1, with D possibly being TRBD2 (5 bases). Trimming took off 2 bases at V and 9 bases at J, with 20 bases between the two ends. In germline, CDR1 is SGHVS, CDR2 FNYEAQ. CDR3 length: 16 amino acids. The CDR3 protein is CASSLQAALNGGEQFF. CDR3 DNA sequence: TGTGCCAGCAGCTTACAAGCGGCCCTTAATGGTGGTGAGCAGTTCTTC.

This CDR3 reads CASSERPLGQGKRVNEKLFF. The DNA of the CDR3 is TGTGCCAGCAGCGAACGCCCTTTAGGACAGGGGAAGCGGGTGAATGAAAAACTGTTTTTT. This chain connects TRBV9 to TRBJ1-4, with 9 bases aligning to TRBD1. Germline V gene lookup returns CDR1 SGDLS and CDR2 YYNGEE. The CDR3 loop spans 20 amino acids. Trimming cost V 3 bases and J 5 bases; bases outside gene matches: 20.

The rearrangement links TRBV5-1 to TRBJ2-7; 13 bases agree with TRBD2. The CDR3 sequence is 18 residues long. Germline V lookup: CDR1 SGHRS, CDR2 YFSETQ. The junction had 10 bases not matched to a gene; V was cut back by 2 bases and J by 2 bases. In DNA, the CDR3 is TGCGCCAGCAGCTTAGGGGGGACTAGCGGGGTAAGAACCTACGAGCAGTACTTC. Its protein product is CASSLGGTSGVRTYEQYF.

The CDR3 coding sequence is TGTGCCAGCAGTTTAAGGGCGACAGGTGTTAATGGCTACACCTTC. Its translation: CASSLRATGVNGYTF. The V and J genes are TRBV27 and TRBJ1-2, with a weak D call TRBD1 (6 bases). This CDR3 contains 15 residues. V lost 2 bases, J lost 6 bases, and 16 bases lay in between. Germline CDR1 is MNHEY and CDR2 is SMNVEV (reference sequence).

CDR3 protein: CASSLGSSGSRVTGELFF. The CDR3 DNA reads as TGTGCCAGCAGCTTAGGTTCTAGCGGGAGTAGAGTGACCGGGGAGCTGTTTTTT. The V call is TRBV13, the J call TRBJ2-2; 10 bases fit TRBD2. CDR1 and CDR2 from the germline V gene are PRHDT and FYEKMQ (reference sequence). V shed 0 bases, J shed 5 bases, and the junction held 9 bases outside the gene matches. The CDR3 loop spans 18 amino acids.

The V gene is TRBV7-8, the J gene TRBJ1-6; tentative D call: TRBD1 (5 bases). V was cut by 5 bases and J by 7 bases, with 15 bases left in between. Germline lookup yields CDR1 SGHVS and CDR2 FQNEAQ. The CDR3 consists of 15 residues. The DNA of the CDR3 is TGTGCCAGCAGCCTTAGTTCGGGGGGGAATTCACCCCTCCACTTT. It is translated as CASSLSSGGNSPLHF.

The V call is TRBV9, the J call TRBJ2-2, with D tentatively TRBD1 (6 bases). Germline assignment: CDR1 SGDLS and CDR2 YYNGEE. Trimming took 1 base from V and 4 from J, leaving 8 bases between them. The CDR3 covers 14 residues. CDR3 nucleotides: TGTGCCAGCAGCGTAAACAGGGTCACCGGGGAGCTGTTTTTT. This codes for CASSVNRVTGELFF.

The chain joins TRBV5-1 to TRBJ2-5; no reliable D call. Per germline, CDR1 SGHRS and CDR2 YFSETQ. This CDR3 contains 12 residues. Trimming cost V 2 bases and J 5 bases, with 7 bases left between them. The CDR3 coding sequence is TGCGCCAGCAGCTTTAGTCGGGAGACCCAGTACTTC. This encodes CASSFSRETQYF.

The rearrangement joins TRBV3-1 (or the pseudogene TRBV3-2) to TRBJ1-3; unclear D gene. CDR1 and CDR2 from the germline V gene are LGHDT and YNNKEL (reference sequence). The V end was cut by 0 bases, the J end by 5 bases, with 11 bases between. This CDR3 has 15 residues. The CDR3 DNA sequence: TGTGCCAGCAGCCAAGATTGGGCCCGGAGAAACACCATATATTTT. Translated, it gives CASSQDWARRNTIYF.